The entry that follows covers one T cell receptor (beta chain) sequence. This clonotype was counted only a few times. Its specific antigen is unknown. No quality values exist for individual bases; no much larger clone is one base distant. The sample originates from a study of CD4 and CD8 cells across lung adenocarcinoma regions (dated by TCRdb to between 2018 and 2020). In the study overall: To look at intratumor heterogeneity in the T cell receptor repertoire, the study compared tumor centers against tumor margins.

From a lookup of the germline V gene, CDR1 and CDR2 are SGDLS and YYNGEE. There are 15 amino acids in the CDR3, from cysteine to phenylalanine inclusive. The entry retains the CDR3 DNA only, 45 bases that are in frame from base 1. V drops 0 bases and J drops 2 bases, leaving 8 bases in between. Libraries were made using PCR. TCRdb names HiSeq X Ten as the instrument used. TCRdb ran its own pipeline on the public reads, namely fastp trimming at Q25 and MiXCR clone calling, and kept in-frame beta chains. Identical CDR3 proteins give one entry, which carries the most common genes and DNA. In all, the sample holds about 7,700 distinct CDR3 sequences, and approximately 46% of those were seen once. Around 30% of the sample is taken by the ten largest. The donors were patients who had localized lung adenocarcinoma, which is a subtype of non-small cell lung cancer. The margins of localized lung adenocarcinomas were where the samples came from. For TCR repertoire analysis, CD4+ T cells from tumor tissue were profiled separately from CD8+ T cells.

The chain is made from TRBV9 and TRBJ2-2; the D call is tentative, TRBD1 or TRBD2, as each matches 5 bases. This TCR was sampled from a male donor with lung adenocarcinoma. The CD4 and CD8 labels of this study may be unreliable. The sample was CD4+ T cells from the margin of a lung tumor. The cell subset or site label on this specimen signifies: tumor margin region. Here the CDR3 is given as CASSVGGANTGELFF. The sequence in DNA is TGTGCCAGCAGCGTAGGAGGGGCTAACACCGGGGAGCTGTTTTTT.